What follows are 28 T cell receptor beta chains derived from one specimen sequenced in a study of tissue T cells after allogeneic stem cell transplantation. Steroid-refractory graft-versus-host disease after allogeneic hematopoietic cell transplant qualified adults for prospective research-autopsy enrollment. The protocol was immunoSEQ multiplex PCR, while the TCRdb copy is restricted to in-frame clones and leaves out a portion. The top ten clones hold roughly a fifth of a sample with around 3,100 clones, 55% to 70% of them seen once. The sample consisted of jejunal tissue, taken at autopsy. These receptors were obtained from a male patient older than 55 with steroid-refractory graft-versus-host disease after an allogeneic stem cell transplant. Some T cells could come from the graft donor.

V usage is TRBV6-6 and J usage is TRBJ2-1; D possibly uses TRBD1 or TRBD2 (5 bases each). V was cut by 7 bases and J by 8 bases, with 12 bases left in between. Germline-derived CDR1 and CDR2 are MNHNY and SVGAGI (reference sequence). The CDR3 loop spans 12 amino acids. CDR3 protein: CASNRRGDEQFF. The CDR3, as DNA: TGTGCCAGCAACCGTAGAGGGGATGAGCAGTTCTTC.

V gene TRBV5-4 combines with J gene TRBJ1-6; D gene unclear. The germline gives CDR1 SGHNT, CDR2 YYREEE (reference sequence). This CDR3 is 14 amino acids long. The ends were cut back, 5 bases at V and 6 bases at J, with 12 bases in the middle. The CDR3 nucleotides read TGTGCCAGCAGATGGACTCCTCTTAATTCACCCCTCCACTTT. Translated, it gives CASRWTPLNSPLHF. Filled out from reference TRBV5-4 and TRBJ1-6, the complete variable domain reads ETGVTQSPTHLIKTRGQQVTLRCSSQSGHNTVSWYQQALGQGPQFIFQYYREEENGRGNFPPRFSGLQFPNYSSELNVNALELDDSALYLCASRWTPLNSPLHFGNGTRLTVT.

This clone was observed a few times. Different DNA sequences within this sample yield the same CDR3. The genes are TRBV24-1 and TRBJ2-1; no clear D. CDR1 KGHDR and CDR2 SFDVKD come from the germline V gene. There are 11 residues in the CDR3. Trimming pared 3 bases from V and 8 bases from J, leaving 4 bases between. The CDR3 is CATSDGDEQFF. CDR3 bases: TGTGCCACCAGTGATGGGGATGAGCAGTTCTTC.

The rearrangement uses TRBV18 and TRBJ1-2, with 11 bases that match TRBD1. The CDR3 runs to 15 residues. Germline V gene lookup returns CDR1 KGHSH and CDR2 LQKENI. The V gene end was trimmed by 2 bases and the J gene end by 6 bases; junction bases not matched to a gene: 5. CDR3 nucleotide sequence: TGTGCCAGCTCACCATCTCGGGACAGGGGGGATGGCTACACCTTC. It codes for CASSPSRDRGDGYTF.

The V and J genes are TRBV5-6 and TRBJ1-2; 8 nucleotides align to TRBD1. The germline CDR1 and CDR2 sequences are SGHDT and YYEEEE. CDR3 size: 13 residues. The V and J ends lost 3 bases and 4 bases, in that order; junction bases with no gene match: 2. In DNA form, the CDR3 reads TGTGCCAGCAGCTCCGGACAGGGCTATGGCTACACCTTC. It codes for CASSSGQGYGYTF.

The chain links TRBV7-2 to TRBJ2-1; D call uncertain. This CDR3 is 15 amino acids long. Trimming took off 2 bases at V and 0 bases at J, with 8 bases between the two ends. CDR1 is SGHTA and CDR2 is FQGNSA in the germline V gene. The CDR3 DNA reads TGTGCCAGCAGCTTATTGCAGCTCTCCTACAATGAGCAGTTCTTC. It translates to CASSLLQLSYNEQFF.

This clone has just a few counts. The chain recombines TRBV9 with TRBJ2-3, with 12 bases matching TRBD2. J gave up 4 bases and V 0 bases, and 0 bases lay outside the gene matches. Germline loops: CDR1 SGDLS, CDR2 YYNGEE. There are 15 residues in the CDR3. The DNA for the CDR3 is TGTGCCAGCAGCGTAGCTAGCGGGAGGGCAGATACGCAGTATTTT. Its protein product is CASSVASGRADTQYF.

This clone was found a few times. This rearrangement joins TRBV6-4 to TRBJ2-3; TRBD2 agrees at 8 bases. Germline V gene data show CDR1 as MRHNA and CDR2 as SNTAGT. This CDR3 has 15 residues. V lost 2 bases and J lost 3; bases outside the gene matches: 4. In DNA, the CDR3 is TGTGCCAGCAGTGACGGGGGACTAGAAACAGATACGCAGTATTTT. Its protein is CASSDGGLETDTQYF.

The chain carries TRBV19 and TRBJ1-4; weak D call: TRBD1 (6 bases). Germline loops: CDR1 LNHDA, CDR2 SQIVND (reference sequence). This CDR3 region has 13 residues. V was trimmed by 7 bases and J by 4 bases, leaving 10 bases between them. The CDR3 loop reads CASTPQGNEKLFF. In DNA, the CDR3 is TGTGCCAGTACACCACAGGGTAATGAAAAACTGTTTTTT.

CDR3 sequence: CASSSGQGDETQYF. Written as DNA, the CDR3 is TGTGCCAGCAGCTCGGGACAGGGAGATGAGACCCAGTACTTC. This chain connects TRBV11-3 to TRBJ2-5; 9 nucleotides agree with TRBD1. The V segment lost 4 bases and the J segment 5 bases; nucleotides outside the gene matches: 5. The length of the CDR3 is 14 residues. Germline loops: CDR1 SGHNT, CDR2 YENEEA.

J is TRBJ2-1 and V is TRBV5-1; TRBD2 might be the D (5 bases). Trimming removed 2 bases at V and 0 bases at J, with 12 bases between. The CDR3 has 16 residues. Germline V gene sequence: CDR1 SGHRS, CDR2 YFSETQ. CDR3 protein: CASSFGSGSSYNEQFF. The CDR3 DNA reads TGCGCCAGCAGCTTCGGCAGCGGCAGCTCCTACAATGAGCAGTTCTTC.

The chain joins TRBV7-2 to TRBJ1-4; possible D gene TRBD1, 5 bases. Deletions cut 3 bases from V and 6 bases from J, with 11 bases between. Looked up from germline, CDR1 is SGHTA and CDR2 is FQGNSA. The length of the CDR3 is 14 residues. CDR3 residues: CASSFWDGDEKLFF. The CDR3 DNA sequence: TGTGCCAGCAGCTTTTGGGACGGGGATGAAAAACTGTTTTTT. The full variable domain, in which reference TRBV7-2 and TRBJ1-4 provide the parts outside the CDR3, is GAGVSQSPSNKVTEKGKDVELRCDPISGHTALYWYRQSLGQGLEFLIYFQGNSAPDKSGLPSDRFSAERTGGSVSTLTIQRTQQEDSAVYLCASSFWDGDEKLFFGSGTQLSVL.

This clone came up a few times. The J gene is TRBJ1-2, the V gene TRBV5-6; TRBD1 agrees at 8 bases. There are 13 residues in the CDR3. The V gene's germline CDR1 is SGHDT and CDR2 YYEEEE. Trimming at V came to 7 bases and at J to 4 bases, leaving 6 bases not matched to a gene. CDR3 coding DNA: TGTGCCAGCTTCGGACAGGGTATCTATGGCTACACCTTC. This sequence encodes CASFGQGIYGYTF.

The CDR3 coding sequence is TGTGCCAGCAGTTTTCGGGGAGGCGAGACCCAGTACTTC. It translates to CASSFRGGETQYF. This chain links TRBV6-5 with TRBJ2-5; perhaps TRBD2 as D (6 bases). With 4 bases removed from V and 5 bases from J, the gap between germline ends came to 11 bases. In germline, CDR1 is MNHEY, CDR2 SVGAGI. This CDR3 is 13 amino acids long.

As for this clone: This CDR3 is also generated by other DNA sequences in the sample. The CDR3 here is CASRGQGGTEAFF. In DNA form, the CDR3 reads TGTGCCAGTAGGGGACAGGGCGGCACTGAAGCTTTCTTT. The chain has TRBV19 and TRBJ1-1; 9 bases align to TRBD1. The CDR3 loop spans 13 amino acids. Trimming cost V 6 bases and J 4 bases; bases outside gene matches: 3. Germline CDR1 is LNHDA and CDR2 is SQIVND (reference sequence).

V is TRBV11-1 and J is TRBJ2-5; D possibly matches TRBD1 or TRBD2 (6 bases each). CDR1 and CDR2 (germline): SGHAT, FQDESV (reference sequence). The V end was cut by 5 bases, the J end by 5 bases, with 21 bases between. The CDR3 runs to 16 residues. DNA of the CDR3: TGTGCCAGCAGCCGGGGGACAAGCGGATTGGTGGAGACCCAGTACTTC. It specifies CASSRGTSGLVETQYF. The entire variable domain, with the rest obtained from reference TRBV11-1 and TRBJ2-5, is as follows: EAEVAQSPRYKITEKSQAVAFWCDPISGHATLYWYRQILGQGPELLVQFQDESVVDDSQLPKDRFSAERLKGVDSTLKIQPAELGDSAMYLCASSRGTSGLVETQYFGPGTRLLVL.

The chain carries TRBV5-8 and TRBJ2-3; no definite D call. Germline V gene sequence: CDR1 SGHTS, CDR2 YDEGEE. This CDR3 contains 12 residues. V was trimmed by 3 bases and J by 6 bases, leaving 8 bases between them. The CDR3 region is CASSSIRDTQYF. The CDR3 region has the DNA TGTGCCAGCAGCTCTATCCGGGATACGCAGTATTTT.

The table lists this clone with a few counts. The chain is built from TRBV6-5 and TRBJ1-4; D is unclear. V was clipped by 6 bases and J by 8 bases, with 13 bases between them. This CDR3 is built from 13 residues. CDR1 and CDR2 (germline): MNHEY, SVGAGI. The CDR3 here is CASRWVLSEKLFF. CDR3 nucleotide sequence: TGTGCCAGCAGATGGGTTCTGAGCGAAAAACTGTTTTTT.

This clone was found once. The chain couples TRBV11-2 to TRBJ1-5, with D uncertain. Trimming took 5 bases from V and 1 from J, leaving 6 bases between them. Germline assignment: CDR1 SGHAT and CDR2 FQNNGV. This CDR3 has 13 amino acids. The CDR3: CASSPDSNQPQHF. The CDR3 bases are TGTGCCAGCAGCCCGGACAGCAATCAGCCCCAGCATTTT. The full variable domain, with the rest looked up from reference TRBV11-2 and TRBJ1-5, is EAGVAQSPRYKIIEKRQSVAFWCNPISGHATLYWYQQILGQGPKLLIQFQNNGVVDDSQLPKDRFSAERLKGVDSTLKIQPAKLEDSAVYLCASSPDSNQPQHFGDGTRLSIL.

This chain links TRBV6-5 with TRBJ2-3; TRBD2 matches 7 bases. V dropped 1 base and J dropped 1; count of bases not matched to a gene: 2. The CDR3 covers 15 residues. The germline V gene has CDR1 MNHEY and CDR2 SVGAGI. This CDR3 is CASSYFAGGTDTQYF. The CDR3 DNA sequence: TGTGCCAGCAGTTACTTTGCGGGGGGCACAGATACGCAGTATTTT.

Only a few counts were recorded for this clone. The chain links TRBV3-1 (or the pseudogene TRBV3-2) to TRBJ1-6; no clear D. Germline V gene data show CDR1 as LGHDT and CDR2 as YNNKEL (reference sequence). There are 13 residues in the CDR3. The V end was cut by 8 bases, the J end by 7 bases, with 12 bases between. CDR3 nucleotides: TGTGCCAGCGGTGGACTGGGGAATTCACCCCTCCACTTT. Translation: CASGGLGNSPLHF.

The V and J genes are TRBV9 and TRBJ1-6; D unresolved. This CDR3 has 16 amino acids. Trimming left V 3 bases short and J 9 bases short, with 19 bases between. Germline CDR1 is SGDLS and CDR2 is YYNGEE. For the CDR3, the DNA is TGTGCCAGCAGCGCCCGCGCGGGGTCACCTTCTTCACCCCTCCACTTT. Translating it yields CASSARAGSPSSPLHF.

This clone was seen only once. The gene calls are TRBV6-5 and TRBJ2-7, with 10 bases that match TRBD1. Per germline, CDR1 MNHEY and CDR2 SVGAGI. The CDR3 covers 13 residues. Germline trimming cut 7 bases from V and 6 bases from J; bases unmatched to any gene: 6. This chain's CDR3 is CASIPRDRGEQYF. The CDR3 nucleotides read TGTGCCAGCATCCCCCGGGACAGGGGCGAGCAGTACTTC.

V usage is TRBV28 and J usage is TRBJ2-2; D possibly uses TRBD1 or TRBD2 (5 bases each). The CDR3 is 15 amino acids. The V end was cut by 6 bases, the J end by 4 bases, with 15 bases between. Germline CDR1 is MDHEN and CDR2 is SYDVKM. CDR3 in amino acids: CASSPTDGSTGELFF. CDR3 DNA sequence: TGTGCCAGCAGCCCGACAGATGGGAGCACCGGGGAGCTGTTTTTT.

The chain combines TRBV3-1 (or the pseudogene TRBV3-2) with TRBJ1-2; D not certain. Germline lookup yields CDR1 LGHDT and CDR2 YNNKEL (reference sequence). The V gene lost 0 bases and the J gene lost 1 base, with 18 bases spanning the gap. The length of the CDR3 is 18 residues. CDR3 nucleotides: TGTGCCAGCAGCCAAGAGGGGTCGGGGAAACGGATTAACTATGGCTACACCTTC. Residues: CASSQEGSGKRINYGYTF.

This chain uses TRBV4-3 with TRBJ2-5, with TRBD2 as a possible D gene (7 bases). V lost 3 bases, J lost 4 bases, and 15 bases lay in between. The germline CDR1 and CDR2 sequences are LGHNA and YSLEER. CDR3 size: 15 residues. The CDR3 reads CASSQEGGGAETQYF. DNA of the CDR3: TGCGCCAGCAGCCAGGAAGGAGGGGGGGCAGAGACCCAGTACTTC.

The V and J genes are TRBV5-5 and TRBJ1-1; no clear D. V lost 2 bases and J 5 bases, leaving 7 bases between the germline ends. Per germline, CDR1 SGHKS and CDR2 YYEKEE (reference sequence). The CDR3 is 12 residues long. The CDR3 bases are TGTGCCAGCAGCTTTCAAGGGACTGAAGCTTTCTTT. It encodes CASSFQGTEAFF.

This chain connects TRBV7-2 to TRBJ2-1; D remains ambiguous. The V end lost 2 bases, the J end lost 2 bases, and 22 bases lay between the germline ends. In germline, CDR1 is SGHTA, CDR2 FQGNSA. The CDR3 is made up of 19 amino acids. The CDR3 is CASSLTFGRLQAAYNEQFF. DNA for the CDR3: TGTGCCAGCAGCTTAACTTTTGGTCGGTTGCAGGCAGCCTACAATGAGCAGTTCTTC.